One sample yielded the 20 T cell receptor beta chains listed below, sequenced in a study of radiotherapy plus CTLA-4 blockade in lung cancer. Assay used: immunoSEQ multiplex PCR; TCRdb lists only in-frame clones, some missing. The sample lists approximately 50,000 clones, 75% to 90% occurring once. This specimen was peripheral blood, taken from a patient treated with radiotherapy plus ipilimumab. The receptors derive from a human donor with non-small cell lung cancer that progressed on radiotherapy plus ipilimumab. Some clones in this sample may be carry-over from other donors' samples.

V usage is TRBV29-1 and J usage is TRBJ2-1, with a tentative D call TRBD1 (5 bases). V was shortened by 3 bases and J by 8 bases, with 17 bases between the two germline ends. Looked up from germline, CDR1 is SQVTM and CDR2 is ANQGSEA. The CDR3 loop spans 14 amino acids. Here the CDR3 reads CSVERGMGRDEQFF. CDR3 sequence (DNA): TGCAGCGTTGAGAGAGGAATGGGGCGCGATGAGCAGTTCTTC.

The rearrangement uses TRBV5-1 and TRBJ2-7; a weak D match, TRBD2 (5 bases). The ends were cut back, 0 bases at V and 0 bases at J, with 19 bases in the middle. In germline, CDR1 is SGHRS, CDR2 YFSETQ. CDR3 length: 18 residues. This chain's CDR3 is CASSLGYRPTGSSYEQYF. The CDR3 coding sequence is TGCGCCAGCAGCTTGGGCTATCGGCCTACGGGGAGCTCCTACGAGCAGTACTTC.

The chain couples TRBV6-6 to TRBJ2-7, with TRBD1 matching over 9 bases. Losses at the gene ends were 7 bases for V and 4 bases for J; bases not matched to a gene: 5. CDR3 length: 13 residues. Germline loops: CDR1 MNHNY, CDR2 SVGAGI (reference sequence). CDR3 in amino acids: CASTGQGRYEQYF. In nucleotides, the CDR3 is TGTGCCAGCACGGGACAGGGCCGATACGAGCAGTACTTC.

J is TRBJ1-1 and V is TRBV6-1; D is perhaps TRBD1 (6 bases). This CDR3 has 14 amino acids. Germline V gives CDR1 MNHNS, CDR2 SASEGT. Trimming took 3 bases from V and 0 from J, leaving 8 bases between them. The CDR3 sequence is CASSDRTVNTEAFF. Here the CDR3 DNA reads TGTGCCAGCAGTGACCGGACAGTGAACACTGAAGCTTTCTTT.

The gene calls are TRBV27 and TRBJ1-2, with D possibly matching TRBD1 (5 bases). Trimming left V 10 bases short and J 6 bases short, with 12 bases between. Germline CDR1 and CDR2: MNHEY and SMNVEV (reference sequence). The CDR3 is made up of 11 amino acids. This CDR3 is CATLGGNGYTF. The CDR3 coding sequence is TGTGCCACCTTGGGGGGTAATGGCTACACCTTC.

The chain is built from TRBV25-1 and TRBJ2-7; 8 nucleotides agree with TRBD2. Germline V gives CDR1 MGHDK, CDR2 SYGVNS. Trimming removed 1 base from V and 3 bases from J; junction bases left unmatched: 5. This CDR3 comprises 15 residues. The CDR3 is CASSEFTSGDYEQYF. CDR3 nucleotide sequence: TGTGCCAGCAGTGAATTCACTAGCGGAGACTACGAGCAGTACTTC.

The rearrangement links TRBV18 to TRBJ1-5; 9 bases fit TRBD1. Trimming cost V 3 bases and J 3 bases; bases outside gene matches: 6. The CDR3 is 16 amino acids. Germline loops: CDR1 KGHSH, CDR2 LQKENI. The DNA for the CDR3 is TGTGCCAGCTCACCCGGACAGGGGAGATACAATCAGCCCCAGCATTTT. This encodes CASSPGQGRYNQPQHF.

The rearrangement joins TRBV7-9 to TRBJ2-6, with 8 bases aligning to TRBD2. Germline loops: CDR1 SEHNR, CDR2 FQNEAQ (reference sequence). This CDR3 is built from 17 residues. The ends lost 4 bases at V and 3 bases at J; junction bases unmatched: 8. CDR3 in DNA: TGTGCCAGCAGCTCGTCGAGCGGGAGAGGTGGGGCCAACGTCCTGACTTTC. It codes for CASSSSSGRGGANVLTF.

V gene TRBV4-2 combines with J gene TRBJ2-7; tentatively, D is TRBD1 (6 bases). The CDR3 has 15 residues. Trimming stripped 0 bases from V and 4 bases from J, with 13 bases between. Germline CDR1 and CDR2: LGHNA and YNFKEQ. DNA of the CDR3: TGTGCCAGCAGCCAAGAGTGGACAGCTCTTTACGAGCAGTACTTC. Its protein product is CASSQEWTALYEQYF.

The J gene is TRBJ2-7, the V gene TRBV5-1, with TRBD2 matching 14 bases. After removal of 4 bases from V and 2 bases from J, the junction contained 8 bases not matched to a gene. The CDR3 has 17 residues. Germline loops: CDR1 SGHRS, CDR2 YFSETQ. The CDR3 sequence is CASSPGLAGGLTYEQYF. As DNA, the CDR3 is TGCGCCAGCAGCCCTGGACTAGCGGGGGGCCTAACCTACGAGCAGTACTTC.

The chain employs TRBV27 and TRBJ1-2; 8 bases are shared with TRBD1. Germline V gene data show CDR1 as MNHEY and CDR2 as SMNVEV (reference sequence). The junction had 6 bases not matched to a gene; V was cut back by 8 bases and J by 4 bases. The CDR3 extends over 13 amino acids. CDR3 coding DNA: TGTGCCAGCTCGGACAGGGCGCTCTATGGCTACACCTTC. It codes for CASSDRALYGYTF.

The rearrangement uses TRBV10-1 and TRBJ2-7, with TRBD1 as a possible D gene (7 bases). CDR1 and CDR2 (germline): WNHNN, SYGVQD (reference sequence). V gave up 5 bases and J gave up 2 bases, with 16 bases separating them. The length of the CDR3 is 15 residues. As DNA, the CDR3 is TGCGCCAGCAGTCCCAGGGGGGAATCGACCTACGAGCAGTACTTC. Translated: CASSPRGESTYEQYF.

The rearrangement links TRBV29-1 to TRBJ2-1; 12 bases match TRBD2. The germline CDR1 and CDR2 sequences are SQVTM and ANQGSEA. V dropped 1 base and J dropped 5; count of bases not matched to a gene: 6. This CDR3 spans 16 amino acids. CDR3 coding DNA: TGCAGCGTTGAAGTACTAGCGGGAGGTCCCGACAATGAGCAGTTCTTC. Residues: CSVEVLAGGPDNEQFF.

The chain couples TRBV6-6 to TRBJ2-1; D is possibly TRBD2 (5 bases). Per germline, CDR1 MNHNY and CDR2 SVGAGI (reference sequence). The CDR3 spans 15 residues. V shed 2 bases and J shed 0 bases, with 8 bases lying between them. CDR3 residues: CASSYEGSSYNEQFF. CDR3 in DNA: TGTGCCAGCAGTTACGAAGGGAGCTCCTACAATGAGCAGTTCTTC.

This clone was seen just once. The gene calls are TRBV7-6 and TRBJ2-1; the D is unclear. Germline-derived CDR1 and CDR2 are SGHVS and FNYEAQ. V was clipped by 2 bases and J by 0 bases, with 11 bases between them. The CDR3 consists of 16 residues. CDR3 nucleotide sequence: TGTGCCAGCAGCTTAACCCGACTGAGCTCCTACAATGAGCAGTTCTTC. Amino acid sequence: CASSLTRLSSYNEQFF.

The chain carries TRBV28 and TRBJ1-2; 7 positions agree with TRBD1. CDR1 is MDHEN, CDR2 SYDVKM, per germline. The CDR3 runs to 16 residues. J was trimmed by 1 base and V by 5 bases; bases with no gene match: 10. DNA of the CDR3: TGTGCCAGCAGTATCGTTGGGACAGATCGTAACTATGGCTACACCTTC. Amino acids: CASSIVGTDRNYGYTF.

The chain carries TRBV4-1 and TRBJ2-1, with 13 bases fitting TRBD2. CDR3 size: 18 residues. J gave up 7 bases and V 2 bases, and 11 bases lay outside the gene matches. Germline CDR1 reads MGHRA; CDR2 reads YSYEKL. The CDR3 nucleotides are TGCGCCAGCAGCCAAACTAGCGGGGGGGCAGTTTATCAAAATGAGCAGTTCTTC. This codes for CASSQTSGGAVYQNEQFF.

J is TRBJ2-1 and V is TRBV4-1; 13 bases map to TRBD2. Per the germline V gene, CDR1 is MGHRA and CDR2 is YSYEKL. Trimming removed 1 base from V and 9 bases from J; junction bases left unmatched: 15. This CDR3 contains 19 residues. CDR3 DNA: TGCGCCAGCAGCCAAGGAGGACTAGCGGGAGCAATAGTATCGGGTGAGCAGTTCTTC. This gives the protein CASSQGGLAGAIVSGEQFF.

The chain couples TRBV5-1 to TRBJ2-3; TRBD2 matches at 10 bases. This CDR3 is built from 14 residues. Germline V lookup: CDR1 SGHRS, CDR2 YFSETQ. Trimming removed 5 bases from V and 6 bases from J; junction bases left unmatched: 6. CDR3 sequence reads: CASSLLAGLDTQYF. CDR3 sequence (DNA): TGCGCCAGCAGTTTACTAGCGGGGCTGGATACGCAGTATTTT.

The V and J genes are TRBV19 and TRBJ2-3; 7 nucleotides align to TRBD2. Germline V gene sequence: CDR1 LNHDA, CDR2 SQIVND (reference sequence). V trimming: 6 bases; J trimming: 2 bases; junction bases outside the gene matches: 11. There are 16 residues in the CDR3. The CDR3 nucleotides are TGTGCCAGTAGACCCGAGACTAGCCGAGACACAGATACGCAGTATTTT. The encoded protein is CASRPETSRDTDTQYF.